The present entry profiles one T cell receptor (beta chain) with its context. These data originate in a study of early T cells in non-severe SARS-CoV-2 infection. Individual cDNA molecules carried attached unique molecular identifiers. TCRdb reanalysed the 5' RACE reads using MiXCR and keeps one entry per CDR3 protein. The table records under 95,000 distinct CDR3 sequences, more than 10% of them present only once. V trimming: 4 bases; J trimming: 3 bases; junction bases outside the gene matches: 6. Germline V gives CDR1 SGHNT, CDR2 YYREEE (reference sequence). The CDR3 has 15 amino acids. The sequencing input was whole blood. V and J are TRBV5-4 and TRBJ1-4, with 7 bases aligning to TRBD1. The source of this sequence is an adult who was a healthcare worker with PCR-confirmed SARS-CoV-2 infection or an uninfected control (not recorded which). CDR3 residues: CASSTRDSSNEKLFF. The CDR3 region has the DNA TGTGCCAGCAGCACCCGGGACAGCTCTAATGAAAAACTGTTTTTT.